This is a list of T cell receptor beta chains from one sample in a study of neurological immune-mediated disorders. MiXCR, run by TCRdb on the 5' RACE reads, gives a single entry per CDR3 protein. In the table there are about 57,000 distinct CDR3 sequences, 9.5% to 15% of which are singletons. Material for sequencing was PBMCs. These TCRs come from an older woman with HTLV-1-associated myelopathy (HAM/TSP). CDR3s include the opening cysteine and the closing phenylalanine or tryptophan.

>TRBV21-1|TRBJ2-2
CASSKGRTSGNTGELFF
>TRBV9|TRBJ2-3
CASSVAAGLGSTDTQYF
>TRBV5-1|TRBJ2-5
CASSYQGAQETQYF
>TRBV29-1|TRBJ2-7
CSVEGQGAREQYF
>TRBV7-7|TRBJ2-1
CASSLGGTSLGSEQFF
>TRBV7-9|TRBJ2-7
CASSSEGMGEQYF
>TRBV20-1|TRBJ2-3
CSAKGQGNTDTQYF
>TRBV7-9|TRBJ2-3
CASSPPGASTDTQYF
>TRBV20-1|TRBJ1-3
CSARDDFSGNTIYF
>TRBV2|TRBJ2-1
CASSEEPLAGRSYNEQFF
>TRBV20-1|TRBJ2-7
CSARDPRGASHEQYF
>TRBV12-3/TRBV12-4|TRBJ1-1
CASSLARGAGNTEAFF
>TRBV27|TRBJ1-2
CASSWRANYGYTF
>TRBV28|TRBJ2-7
CASSLPGQRQYEQYF
>TRBV29-1|TRBJ1-1
CSVEGRNTEAFF
>TRBV5-1|TRBJ1-2
CASSLEGQGGYGYTF
>TRBV5-1|TRBJ2-2
CASRGTSVNTGELFF
>TRBV4-1|TRBJ2-5
CASSQDRDRAQETQYF
>TRBV20-1|TRBJ2-1
CSARYQRVGSGEQFF
>TRBV10-3|TRBJ2-3
CAIRPRGGRAEDTQYF
>TRBV20-1|TRBJ2-5
CSARGTGRETQYF
>TRBV5-1|TRBJ2-7
CASSLSSYTYEQYF
>TRBV7-2|TRBJ2-1
CASSFGDRGHYNEQFF
>TRBV6-2/TRBV6-3|TRBJ2-7
CASIGGTASYEQYF
>TRBV30|TRBJ2-2
CAQLLAGRTGELFF
>TRBV20-1|TRBJ2-5
CSARVVGETQYF
>TRBV11-2|TRBJ2-7
CASSLGQGPSYEQYF
>TRBV7-2|TRBJ2-2
CASTTPFRTGELFF
>TRBV20-1|TRBJ2-7
CSARGGGSYEQYF
>TRBV27|TRBJ1-5
CASSYESNQPQHF
>TRBV11-1|TRBJ2-1
CASSPYLGLAGPTYNEQFF
>TRBV5-1|TRBJ2-1
CASSRAGEKGDEQFF
>TRBV10-3|TRBJ2-7
CAISDSGTVRYYEQYF
>TRBV4-1|TRBJ2-1
CASSQDSLYYNEQFF
>TRBV24-1|TRBJ2-1
CATSDLTPTSGRVEQFF
>TRBV5-1|TRBJ2-5
CASSSRQGQETQYF
>TRBV20-1|TRBJ1-1
CSAREGGGPASTEAFF
>TRBV18|TRBJ1-3
CASSPRGRSGGNTIYF
>TRBV20-1|TRBJ2-1
CSARVGGTQSWRGIRSGHEQFF
>TRBV20-1|TRBJ2-2
CSAPSRAGELFF
>TRBV20-1|TRBJ2-1
CSAKSGVAYNEQFF
>TRBV28|TRBJ2-5
CASSIPSTLAETQYF
>TRBV20-1|TRBJ1-2
CSAYDRVYGYTF
>TRBV20-1|TRBJ2-6
CSARVRHSGANVLTF
>TRBV20-1|TRBJ2-2
CSARGHLTGELFF
>TRBV5-1|TRBJ1-1
CASSATERVNTEAFF